These 22 T cell receptor beta chains came from one sample sequenced in a study of blood T cell repertoires in COVID-19. The repertoire was sequenced with immunoSEQ multiplex PCR; TCRdb's copy has only in-frame clones and lacks some. The sample shows some 120,000 clones, around 76% of them seen only once. The sequencing sample was made of peripheral blood. The receptors here all came from a man aged 55-75 years with acute or convalescent COVID-19.

This chain connects TRBV11-2 to TRBJ2-7; possibly TRBD2 for D (6 bases). CDR3 length equals 14 residues. The germline V gene has CDR1 SGHAT and CDR2 FQNNGV. Trimming stripped 2 bases from V and 2 bases from J, with 10 bases between. The CDR3 region has the DNA TGTGCCAGCAGCTTACGGGACTCTGCCTACGAGCAGTACTTC. Protein: CASSLRDSAYEQYF.

The gene calls are TRBV15 and TRBJ2-1, with TRBD2 matching 8 bases. The germline V gene encodes CDR1 LNHNV and CDR2 YYDKDF (reference sequence). V was pared by 0 bases and J by 0 bases, with 1 base of the junction left unmatched. This CDR3 has 16 residues. The DNA of the CDR3 is TGTGCCACCAGCAGAGAACGGGGGGGCTCCTACAATGAGCAGTTCTTC. Translating gives CATSRERGGSYNEQFF.

The J gene is TRBJ1-5, the V gene TRBV2, with 7 positions matching TRBD1. The V gene's germline CDR1 is SNHLY and CDR2 FYNNEI. The CDR3 length is 18 residues. Losses at the gene ends were 6 bases for V and 3 bases for J; bases not matched to a gene: 17. The CDR3 loop is CASRLGQPPSSLNQPQHF. The CDR3 DNA reads as TGTGCCAGCAGGCTGGGACAGCCTCCGTCTTCCCTCAATCAGCCCCAGCATTTT.

The chain joins TRBV6-5 to TRBJ1-2; the D gene is possibly TRBD1 (6 bases). Trimming shortened V by 6 bases and J by 6 bases, and 14 bases separated the two germline ends. The CDR3 spans 13 residues. Germline V CDR1 and CDR2: MNHEY, SVGAGI. CDR3 DNA sequence: TGTGCCAGCAGCTCGCCGTGGACAGATGGCTACACCTTC. Its protein is CASSSPWTDGYTF.

This chain uses TRBV7-9 with TRBJ1-2; no reliable D call. Germline values: CDR1 SEHNR, CDR2 FQNEAQ (reference sequence). Trimming removed 5 bases at V and 7 bases at J, with 11 bases between. The CDR3 runs 12 residues. Here the CDR3 reads CASSAPYGGYTF. Here the CDR3 DNA reads TGTGCCAGCAGCGCGCCTTATGGTGGCTACACCTTC.

The V and J genes are TRBV18 and TRBJ2-3; TRBD2 matches 7 bases. The trim removed 6 bases at V and 5 bases at J, leaving 11 bases unmatched. From germline, CDR1 is KGHSH and CDR2 LQKENI. CDR3 length: 15 amino acids. The CDR3: CASSLIGGSGDTQYF. DNA of the CDR3: TGTGCCAGCTCCCTCATAGGCGGGAGCGGAGATACGCAGTATTTT.

The chain combines TRBV18 with TRBJ2-2; 7 nucleotides match TRBD1. V lost 5 bases and J lost 1; bases outside the gene matches: 4. CDR3 length: 15 amino acids. CDR1 is KGHSH and CDR2 is LQKENI in the germline V gene. In nucleotides, the CDR3 is TGTGCCAGCTCAGAGGGACAGCTGAACACCGGGGAGCTGTTTTTT. Protein product: CASSEGQLNTGELFF.

This chain links TRBV5-1 with TRBJ1-6; TRBD1 matches at 7 bases. Germline V gene lookup returns CDR1 SGHRS and CDR2 YFSETQ. The CDR3 runs to 17 residues. The trim removed 4 bases at V and 1 base at J, leaving 8 bases unmatched. DNA for the CDR3: TGCGCCAGCAGCACGGGACAGTTTAGATCCTATAATTCACCCCTCCACTTT. It encodes CASSTGQFRSYNSPLHF.

DNA for the CDR3: TGTGCCAGCAGTAAGGACAGGAGGGAGACCCAGTACTTC. Translated, it gives CASSKDRRETQYF. J is TRBJ2-5 and V is TRBV2; 7 bases are shared with TRBD1. V trimming: 5 bases; J trimming: 5 bases; junction bases outside the gene matches: 5. Germline-derived CDR1 and CDR2 are SNHLY and FYNNEI. There are 13 residues in the CDR3.

The chain links TRBV7-2 to TRBJ2-7, with 9 bases aligning to TRBD1. With 5 bases clipped from V and 6 bases from J, the junction kept 8 bases outside the gene matches. The CDR3 has 14 amino acids. CDR1 is SGHTA, CDR2 FQGNSA, per germline. CDR3 DNA: TGTGCCAGCAGCCTAATCCGGGACAGGGTCGAGCAGTACTTC. Translating gives CASSLIRDRVEQYF.

The chain couples TRBV6-4 to TRBJ2-2, with TRBD1 matching over 9 bases. The germline V gene has CDR1 MRHNA and CDR2 SNTAGT. This CDR3 has 15 residues. V was pared by 8 bases and J by 7 bases, with 11 bases of the junction left unmatched. Here the CDR3 reads CASATSGTGYGELFF. The CDR3 region has the DNA TGTGCCAGCGCAACGTCCGGGACAGGGTACGGGGAGCTGTTTTTT.

V is TRBV7-8 and J is TRBJ2-3; 9 bases agree with TRBD2. The CDR3 spans 15 residues. Germline values: CDR1 SGHVS, CDR2 FQNEAQ. Trimming removed 6 bases from V and 3 bases from J; junction bases left unmatched: 7. Here the CDR3 reads CASRRLAVRTDTQYF. CDR3 DNA sequence: TGTGCCAGCAGGCGACTAGCGGTCCGGACAGATACGCAGTATTTT.

The chain combines TRBV9 with TRBJ1-3, with TRBD1 identical over 9 bases. Germline lookup yields CDR1 SGDLS and CDR2 YYNGEE. V gave up 3 bases and J gave up 1 base; unmatched junction bases: 11. CDR3 length: 18 residues. The CDR3 DNA is TGTGCCAGCAGCGCTTCATCCGGGACAGGGCTTTCTGGAAACACCATATATTTT. Amino acid sequence: CASSASSGTGLSGNTIYF. The full variable domain, its missing parts supplied by reference TRBV9 and TRBJ1-3, is DSGVTQTPKHLITATGQRVTLRCSPRSGDLSVYWYQQSLDQGLQFLIQYYNGEERAKGNILERFSAQQFPDLHSELNLSSLELGDSALYFCASSASSGTGLSGNTIYFGEGSWLTVV.

The rearrangement joins TRBV6-6 to TRBJ1-3; TRBD1 is a possible D gene (6 bases). The CDR3 loop spans 13 amino acids. The germline V and J ends were trimmed by 8 bases and 1 base, with 9 bases remaining between them. Germline V gene data show CDR1 as MNHNY and CDR2 as SVGAGI (reference sequence). CDR3 DNA: TGTGCCAGCGTTGGACAGTCTGGAAACACCATATATTTT. It codes for CASVGQSGNTIYF.

This sequence joins TRBV7-2 and TRBJ2-1; weak D call: TRBD1 (6 bases). There are 15 residues in the CDR3. Germline CDR1 is SGHTA and CDR2 is FQGNSA. V gave up 3 bases and J gave up 7 bases, with 16 bases separating them. The CDR3 region has the DNA TGTGCCAGCAGCTTTAATTGGCTAGGGGGTAATGAGCAGTTCTTC. It encodes CASSFNWLGGNEQFF.

The V call is TRBV30, the J call TRBJ2-1, with TRBD2 identical over 11 bases. There are 12 residues in the CDR3. Germline V gene sequence: CDR1 GTSNPN, CDR2 SVGIG (reference sequence). CDR3 sequence reads: CVVAGGWNEQFF. The CDR3 nucleotides are TGTGTCGTAGCGGGAGGGTGGAATGAGCAGTTCTTC. Filled out from reference TRBV30 and TRBJ2-1, the complete variable domain reads SQTIHQWPATLVQPVGSPLSLECTVEGTSNPNLYWYRQAAGRGLQLLFYSVGIGQISSEVPQNLSASRPQDRQFILSSKKLLLSDSGFYLCVVAGGWNEQFFGPGTRLTVL.

A few counts support this clone. The V call is TRBV6-2 or TRBV6-3, the J call TRBJ1-1; a possible D gene is TRBD1 (6 bases). Between the trimmed V and J ends, which lost 4 bases and 5 bases, there was a span of 14 bases. Per germline, CDR1 MNHEY and CDR2 SVGEGT. The CDR3 has 14 amino acids. CDR3 nucleotide sequence: TGTGCCAGCAGTTTTAGGGGGAAGGATACTGAAGCTTTCTTT. Amino acid sequence: CASSFRGKDTEAFF.

This chain joins TRBV27 and TRBJ1-5; a weak D match, TRBD1 (6 bases). V lost 6 bases and J 4 bases, leaving 10 bases between the germline ends. Germline assignment: CDR1 MNHEY and CDR2 SMNVEV (reference sequence). This CDR3 region has 13 residues. The CDR3 coding sequence is TGTGCCAGCAGACAGGGCCCTAATCAGCCCCAGCATTTT. It translates to CASRQGPNQPQHF.

The chain couples TRBV11-2 to TRBJ1-2; perhaps TRBD1 as D (5 bases). Trimming removed 1 base at V and 2 bases at J, with 14 bases between. CDR1 is SGHAT, CDR2 FQNNGV, per germline. This CDR3 has 16 residues. In DNA form, the CDR3 reads TGTGCCAGCAGCTTAGCCGGACATACATTAAACTATGGCTACACCTTC. Its protein is CASSLAGHTLNYGYTF.

This clone was seen only a few times. The gene calls are TRBV5-6 and TRBJ2-1, with D uncertain. The CDR3 consists of 14 residues. Trimming removed 1 base at V and 7 bases at J, with 12 bases between. CDR1 is SGHDT and CDR2 is YYEEEE in the germline V gene. CDR3 bases: TGTGCCAGCAGCTTGTCCCCTTCTAAAAATGAGCAGTTCTTC. Translation gives CASSLSPSKNEQFF. Full variable domain (missing parts from reference TRBV5-6 and TRBJ2-1): DAGVTQSPTHLIKTRGQQVTLRCSPKSGHDTVSWYQQALGQGPQFIFQYYEEEERQRGNFPDRFSGHQFPNYSSELNVNALLLGDSALYLCASSLSPSKNEQFFGPGTRLTVL.

The V gene is TRBV11-3, the J gene TRBJ1-5, with D possibly TRBD1 on 6 matching bases. The CDR3 runs to 16 residues. Germline V CDR1 and CDR2: SGHNT, YENEEA. V was cut by 2 bases and J by 0 bases, with 11 bases left in between. For the CDR3, the DNA is TGTGCCAGCAGCTTATCCCCGACAGGTAGCAATCAGCCCCAGCATTTT. This codes for CASSLSPTGSNQPQHF.

This clone was counted only a few times. The chain couples TRBV3-1 (or the pseudogene TRBV3-2) to TRBJ2-1; TRBD1 is a possible D gene (6 bases). CDR3 size: 12 residues. Germline-derived CDR1 and CDR2 are LGHDT and YNNKEL (reference sequence). Deletions cut 4 bases from V and 7 bases from J, with 8 bases between. The CDR3 loop reads CASSRTVNEQFF. In DNA form, the CDR3 reads TGTGCCAGCAGCCGGACAGTTAATGAGCAGTTCTTC.